The T cell receptor (beta chain) described here comes from a study of CD8+CD57+ T cells in acquired aplastic anemia. Study overall: An average of roughly 2.9 ug of DNA was obtained from sorted CD4+ and CD8+ cells.

Genomic DNA served as template for TCR beta VDJ and CDR3 profiling. TCRdb passed the reads through MiXCR, listing each CDR3 protein once. The sample contains around 190,000 distinct CDR3 sequences, over 60% of which appear only once. CDR1 is KGHDR and CDR2 is SFDVKD in the germline V gene. Unmatched junction bases numbered 3, after V lost 4 bases and J lost 5 bases. This CDR3 is 14 amino acids long. The sequence was obtained from a human donor in good health. The chain has TRBV24-1 and TRBJ1-5; TRBD1 agrees at 8 bases. The sequenced sample consisted of sorted CD4+, CD8+, or CD8+CD57+ T cells (not recorded which) from PBMCs. This CDR3 reads CATSDPGQDQPQHF. As DNA, the CDR3 is TGTGCCACCAGTGACCCGGGACAGGATCAGCCCCAGCATTTT.